This T cell receptor (beta chain) was captured by sequencing in a study of control samples from healthy donors and cancer patients. This clone has just a few counts. TCRdb's copy holds only in-frame clones and misses some; the assay was immunoSEQ multiplex PCR. The sample consists of about 84,000 clones, roughly 91% of them appearing once. CDR1 is SGHKS, CDR2 YYEKEE, per germline (reference sequence). The length of the CDR3 is 14 residues. V was pared by 4 bases and J by 4 bases, with 12 bases between. The clonotype was recovered from a man aged 50 or older in good health. Sequenced input: blood. The chain couples TRBV5-5 to TRBJ1-5, with D maybe TRBD1 (6 bases). CDR3 sequence: CASSPLTGNQPQHF. In DNA form, the CDR3 reads TGTGCCAGCAGCCCCCTGACAGGTAATCAGCCCCAGCATTTT.